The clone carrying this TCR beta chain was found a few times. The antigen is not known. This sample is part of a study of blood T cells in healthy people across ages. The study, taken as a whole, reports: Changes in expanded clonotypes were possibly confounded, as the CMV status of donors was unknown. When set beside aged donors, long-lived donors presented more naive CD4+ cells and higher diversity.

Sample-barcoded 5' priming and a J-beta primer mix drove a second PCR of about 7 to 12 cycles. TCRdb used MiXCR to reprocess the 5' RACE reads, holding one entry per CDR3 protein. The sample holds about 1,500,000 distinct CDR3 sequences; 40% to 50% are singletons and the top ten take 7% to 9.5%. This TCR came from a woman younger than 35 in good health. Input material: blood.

CDR3 protein: CSAPDRDAYNEQFF. CDR3 DNA sequence: TGCAGTGCCCCGGACAGGGACGCCTACAATGAGCAGTTCTTC. This chain connects TRBV20-1 to TRBJ2-1, with 8 bases lining up with TRBD1. CDR3 size: 14 residues. In germline, CDR1 is DFQATT, CDR2 SNEGSKA (reference sequence). The J segment lost 2 bases and the V segment lost 6 bases, leaving 6 bases of the junction unmatched.